The 22 T cell receptor beta chains listed next were all sequenced from one sample in a study of cytomegalovirus exposure and HLA in healthy donors (dated by TCRdb to about 2017). Library method: the immunoSEQ multiplex PCR assay. The immuneACCESS repertoire file appears here via TCRdb, limited to in-frame rearrangements. These files lack a portion of the clones; in checked studies, under half of the deficit traces to unresolved V genes, and the cause of the others is not known. The sample includes around 120,000 clones, with roughly nine tenths observed a single time. About 4.3% of the sample goes to the ten largest clones. The material sequenced was PBMCs. The receptor set was obtained from a man aged 18-30 years in good health and CMV-seropositive.

The chain recombines TRBV5-1 with TRBJ1-1; TRBD1 agrees at 8 bases. Germline CDR1 and CDR2: SGHRS and YFSETQ. The CDR3 runs 17 residues. V dropped 3 bases and J dropped 0; count of bases not matched to a gene: 10. CDR3 in DNA: TGCGCCAGCAGCTCGGACAGGGCCGGGCCGTTGAACACTGAAGCTTTCTTT. It codes for CASSSDRAGPLNTEAFF.

This chain joins TRBV11-2 and TRBJ1-6, with 9 bases matching TRBD1. The J segment lost 3 bases and the V segment lost 3 bases, leaving 6 bases of the junction unmatched. Germline-derived CDR1 and CDR2 are SGHAT and FQNNGV. The CDR3 length is 17 residues. DNA of the CDR3: TGTGCCAGCAGCTTGCCGACAGGGGGTAACTATAATTCACCCCTCCACTTT. Amino acids: CASSLPTGGNYNSPLHF. Combining the CDR3 with reference TRBV11-2 and TRBJ1-6 gives the whole variable domain EAGVAQSPRYKIIEKRQSVAFWCNPISGHATLYWYQQILGQGPKLLIQFQNNGVVDDSQLPKDRFSAERLKGVDSTLKIQPAKLEDSAVYLCASSLPTGGNYNSPLHFGNGTRLTVT.

This sequence joins TRBV10-3 and TRBJ1-2; TRBD1 matches at 9 bases. J was trimmed by 2 bases and V by 4 bases; bases with no gene match: 2. CDR1 and CDR2 (germline): ENHRY, SYGVKD. The CDR3 runs 14 residues. The DNA of the CDR3 is TGTGCCATCAGTGGGACAGGGGAAAACTATGGCTACACCTTC. Protein sequence: CAISGTGENYGYTF.

This clone showed up just a few times. CDR3 region: CAWSVGGSGNTIYF. DNA for the CDR3: TGTGCCTGGAGTGTTGGCGGATCAGGAAACACCATATATTTT. V gene TRBV30 combines with J gene TRBJ1-3, with no clear D. Germline loops: CDR1 GTSNPN, CDR2 SVGIG (reference sequence). The CDR3 is 14 amino acids. V lost 0 bases and J lost 4, with 10 bases in between. Full variable domain (missing parts from reference TRBV30 and TRBJ1-3): SQTIHQWPATLVQPVGSPLSLECTVEGTSNPNLYWYRQAAGRGLQLLFYSVGIGQISSEVPQNLSASRPQDRQFILSSKKLLLSDSGFYLCAWSVGGSGNTIYFGEGSWLTVV.

The CDR3 loop reads CASSANLRVGGGYTF. The CDR3 DNA sequence: TGTGCCAGCAGCGCTAATCTCAGGGTAGGCGGTGGCTACACCTTC. This chain uses TRBV9 with TRBJ1-2, with D possibly TRBD1 on 5 matching bases. Between the trimmed V and J ends, which lost 3 bases and 7 bases, there was a span of 19 bases. CDR3 length: 15 residues. Germline loops: CDR1 SGDLS, CDR2 YYNGEE.

The rearrangement uses TRBV6-5 and TRBJ1-2, with D maybe TRBD1 (6 bases). The CDR3 spans 14 residues. Germline V gives CDR1 MNHEY, CDR2 SVGAGI. Trimming left V 0 bases short and J 6 bases short, with 11 bases between. The CDR3 sequence: CASSYSRGLNGYTF. DNA for the CDR3: TGTGCCAGCAGTTACTCGCGGGGGCTCAATGGCTACACCTTC.

The rearrangement links TRBV2 to TRBJ1-1; D unclear. The CDR3 contains 16 residues. V lost 5 bases to trimming and J lost 0 bases, with 16 bases between them. Germline values: CDR1 SNHLY, CDR2 FYNNEI. The CDR3 spells CASSFGPGGMNTEAFF. CDR3 sequence (DNA): TGTGCCAGCAGTTTTGGACCCGGAGGCATGAACACTGAAGCTTTCTTT.

The rearrangement joins TRBV27 to TRBJ1-6, with 8 bases that match TRBD1. The J segment lost 8 bases and the V segment lost 4 bases, leaving 10 bases of the junction unmatched. The CDR3 is 16 residues long. Germline V gene sequence: CDR1 MNHEY, CDR2 SMNVEV (reference sequence). Here the CDR3 reads CASSSTIQGADSPLHF. DNA of the CDR3: TGTGCCAGCAGTTCTACCATCCAGGGGGCAGATTCACCCCTCCACTTT.

V and J are TRBV7-2 and TRBJ1-3, with TRBD1 as a possible D gene (6 bases). V was clipped by 4 bases and J by 1 base, with 8 bases between them. The CDR3 runs to 14 residues. Germline values: CDR1 SGHTA, CDR2 FQGNSA. The CDR3 nucleotides read TGTGCCAGCAGCTCACAGGGTTCTGGAAACACCATATATTTT. Translated, it gives CASSSQGSGNTIYF.

The chain has TRBV28 and TRBJ2-7; tentative D call: TRBD1 (6 bases). CDR1 and CDR2 from the germline V gene are MDHEN and SYDVKM. This CDR3 contains 14 residues. V was cut by 7 bases and J by 2 bases, with 15 bases left in between. CDR3 bases: TGTGCCAGCACCTCTTTGGACAGAACCTACGAGCAGTACTTC. Translated: CASTSLDRTYEQYF.

The chain uses TRBV7-2 and TRBJ1-1, with D maybe TRBD1 (5 bases). The CDR3 loop spans 14 amino acids. The germline V gene has CDR1 SGHTA and CDR2 FQGNSA. Trimming stripped 5 bases from V and 4 bases from J, with 14 bases between. The CDR3 DNA is TGTGCCAGCAGCGCGGTGGGGGGAGGCACTGAAGCTTTCTTT. Translated, it gives CASSAVGGGTEAFF.

The chain carries TRBV2 and TRBJ2-5; 12 bases are a match to TRBD2. CDR3 size: 15 residues. With V trimmed by 4 bases and J by 1 base, 1 base remained unmatched. Germline-derived CDR1 and CDR2 are SNHLY and FYNNEI. The CDR3 sequence: CASSGTSGVQETQYF. CDR3 sequence (DNA): TGTGCCAGCAGTGGGACTAGCGGGGTCCAAGAGACCCAGTACTTC.

The chain links TRBV11-3 to TRBJ1-4; D possibly corresponds to TRBD1 (5 bases). The CDR3 contains 16 residues. Deletions cut 5 bases from V and 5 bases from J, with 18 bases between. Germline V gene lookup returns CDR1 SGHNT and CDR2 YENEEA. CDR3 DNA sequence: TGTGCCAGCAGCAAAACGTCAGGGCAGGGAAATGAAAAACTGTTTTTT. It is translated as CASSKTSGQGNEKLFF.

DNA for the CDR3: TGTGCCAGTAGTAGTTACCTGGCTCAGGGCTATCAGCCCCAGCATTTT. It is translated as CASSSYLAQGYQPQHF. The chain couples TRBV19 to TRBJ1-5, with TRBD1 as a possible D gene (5 bases). Looked up from germline, CDR1 is LNHDA and CDR2 is SQIVND (reference sequence). This CDR3 is built from 16 residues. The ends were cut back, 4 bases at V and 5 bases at J, with 18 bases in the middle.

The V and J genes are TRBV2 and TRBJ2-3, with 9 bases identical to TRBD1. Germline assignment: CDR1 SNHLY and CDR2 FYNNEI. The V gene end was trimmed by 8 bases and the J gene end by 5 bases; junction bases not matched to a gene: 14. The length of the CDR3 is 16 residues. The CDR3 loop is CASAVTRQGEIDTQYF. CDR3 sequence (DNA): TGTGCCAGCGCTGTAACGAGACAGGGGGAAATAGATACGCAGTATTTT.

The genes are TRBV14 and TRBJ2-7; a possible D gene is TRBD1 (5 bases). V lost 1 base and J lost 7, with 11 bases in between. The length of the CDR3 is 13 residues. The germline CDR1 and CDR2 sequences are SGHDN and FVKESK. The CDR3 is CASSQVRVGEQYF. DNA of the CDR3: TGTGCCAGCAGCCAAGTCAGGGTCGGGGAGCAGTACTTC.

The genes are TRBV29-1 and TRBJ1-1, with D unresolved. This CDR3 comprises 13 residues. The V end was cut by 2 bases, the J end by 1 base, with 8 bases between. Germline V lookup: CDR1 SQVTM, CDR2 ANQGSEA. The CDR3 DNA reads as TGCAGCGTTGAATCCGGGAGGAACACTGAAGCTTTCTTT. It codes for CSVESGRNTEAFF.

V usage is TRBV7-2 and J usage is TRBJ2-7, with D maybe TRBD1 (6 bases). Germline V lookup: CDR1 SGHTA, CDR2 FQGNSA. The CDR3 loop spans 13 amino acids. V was pared by 4 bases and J by 3 bases, with 10 bases between. CDR3 in DNA: TGTGCCAGCAGCTCCGCGGACAGCTACGAGCAGTACTTC. Protein: CASSSADSYEQYF.

CDR3 sequence reads: CASSYGTTYTGELFF. In DNA, the CDR3 is TGTGCCAGCAGTTACGGGACTACCTATACCGGGGAGCTGTTTTTT. The genes are TRBV6-5 and TRBJ2-2; TRBD2 matches 7 bases. Trimming at V came to 2 bases and at J to 5 bases, leaving 5 bases not matched to a gene. CDR3 length: 15 amino acids. Germline V gene data show CDR1 as MNHEY and CDR2 as SVGAGI.

This clone was seen more than once but under ten times. The chain uses TRBV2 and TRBJ1-2; 8 bases are shared with TRBD1. The CDR3 sequence is 13 residues long. CDR1 and CDR2 (germline): SNHLY, FYNNEI. Trimming removed 5 bases from V and 7 bases from J; junction bases left unmatched: 6. The CDR3 loop reads CASSPRTGLGYTF. The CDR3 DNA reads TGTGCCAGCAGTCCCCGGACAGGGCTTGGCTACACCTTC.

The rearrangement joins TRBV19 to TRBJ1-5; 7 positions agree with TRBD1. The CDR3 runs to 15 residues. Looked up from germline, CDR1 is LNHDA and CDR2 is SQIVND (reference sequence). V lost 5 bases to trimming and J lost 5 bases; unmatched junction nucleotides: 9. CDR3 in amino acids: CASSGPGQSYQPQHF. For the CDR3, the DNA is TGTGCCAGTAGTGGGCCGGGACAGAGTTATCAGCCCCAGCATTTT.

The genes are TRBV11-3 and TRBJ2-1; possibly TRBD1 for D (7 bases). V was pared by 3 bases and J by 9 bases, with 21 bases between. The germline CDR1 and CDR2 sequences are SGHNT and YENEEA. CDR3 size: 16 residues. The chain's CDR3 is CASSFPNPRGEIEQFF. CDR3 nucleotide sequence: TGTGCCAGCAGCTTCCCCAACCCCAGGGGGGAGATTGAGCAGTTCTTC. Supplemented by reference TRBV11-3 and TRBJ2-1, the full variable domain reads EAGVVQSPRYKIIEKKQPVAFWCNPISGHNTLYWYLQNLGQGPELLIRYENEEAVDDSQLPKDRFSAERLKGVDSTLKIQPAELGDSAVYLCASSFPNPRGEIEQFFGPGTRLTVL.